This T cell receptor (beta chain) was recorded in a study of neurological immune-mediated disorders. Per sequencing run, 15-18 subjects together gave over 160 million TCR-beta sequences. TCRdb re-called the 5' RACE reads with MiXCR, one entry per CDR3 protein. Of roughly 66,000 distinct CDR3 sequences in the sample, roughly 4.4% were seen once. Germline V gene data show CDR1 as SGHAT and CDR2 as FQNNGV. The CDR3 totals 17 residues. V dropped 3 bases and J dropped 3; count of bases not matched to a gene: 11. Study-wide results and caveats: HTLV-1-associated myelopathy had the most TCR clonal expansion, while multiple sclerosis had the least, a level that fell below healthy controls.

Concerning this clonotype itself: Its antigen remains unknown.

The sequence came from a woman in her seventies with multiple sclerosis. What was sequenced was PBMCs. The V and J genes are TRBV11-2 and TRBJ2-1, with 7 bases identical to TRBD1. The CDR3: CASSFSLSRGYYNEQFF. The CDR3 region has the DNA TGTGCCAGCAGCTTTTCCCTCTCCAGGGGGTACTACAATGAGCAGTTCTTC.